Given below is one T cell receptor (beta chain) in context. The CDR3 loop spans 17 amino acids. Germline assignment: CDR1 LNHDA and CDR2 SQIVND (reference sequence). The ends were cut back, 5 bases at V and 5 bases at J, with 24 bases in the middle. The sample originates from a study of T cell responses to AZD1222 COVID-19 vaccine. The repertoire was sequenced with immunoSEQ multiplex PCR; TCRdb's copy has only in-frame clones and lacks some. The sample has some 180,000 clones, 85% to 95% seen once; the top ten hold around 1%. The receptor comes from an adult who received the MenACWY meningococcal vaccine as a control. The sample was peripheral blood, taken 28 days after the second dose of the MenACWY control vaccine. The chain recombines TRBV19 with TRBJ2-5, with TRBD1 as a possible D gene (5 bases). CDR3: CASSPQALAGSQETQYF. DNA of the CDR3: TGTGCCAGTAGTCCCCAGGCCCTCGCAGGGTCGCAGGAGACCCAGTACTTC.